The 6 T cell receptor beta chains presented below share a single source sample, sequenced in a study of cytomegalovirus exposure and HLA in healthy donors. Use of 60 Vbeta and 13 Jbeta primers characterized the PCR. Produced via immunoSEQ multiplex PCR; TCRdb's table is partial and in-frame only. This sample has about 120,000 clones, with about 86% found just once. The sequencing input was PBMCs. The receptors come from a woman aged 40 to 50 in good health and CMV-seronegative.

The chain links TRBV4-3 to TRBJ2-7; 9 nucleotides match TRBD2. Trimming cost V 2 bases and J 6 bases; bases outside gene matches: 8. Looked up from germline, CDR1 is LGHNA and CDR2 is YSLEER. This CDR3 has 15 residues. This CDR3 is CASSQLAGETCEQYF. The CDR3 region has the DNA TGCGCCAGCAGCCAATTAGCGGGAGAGACCTGCGAGCAGTACTTC.

V and J are TRBV10-2 and TRBJ2-3; possibly TRBD1 for D (5 bases). Trimming left V 0 bases short and J 1 base short, with 11 bases between. The CDR3 sequence is 16 residues long. Per the germline V gene, CDR1 is WSHSY and CDR2 is SAAADI. CDR3 in DNA: TGCGCCAGCAGTGAGTCTCAGGGCATGGGCACAGATACGCAGTATTTT. The encoded protein is CASSESQGMGTDTQYF.

V is TRBV5-1 and J is TRBJ2-1, with D possibly matching TRBD1 (5 bases). CDR1 and CDR2 from the germline V gene are SGHRS and YFSETQ. V lost 0 bases, J lost 4 bases, and 8 bases lay in between. This CDR3 has 14 residues. The CDR3 region is CASSLERGYNEQFF. CDR3 bases: TGCGCCAGCAGCTTGGAAAGGGGTTACAATGAGCAGTTCTTC.

This chain uses TRBV5-6 with TRBJ2-1; a weak D match, TRBD1 (6 bases). This CDR3 spans 15 amino acids. Between the trimmed V and J ends, which lost 6 bases and 4 bases, there was a span of 17 bases. Germline V gene lookup returns CDR1 SGHDT and CDR2 YYEEEE. The CDR3 reads CASTPQGKGYNEQFF. The CDR3 nucleotides read TGTGCCAGCACCCCCCAGGGGAAAGGTTACAATGAGCAGTTCTTC.

The chain links TRBV4-1 to TRBJ2-7, with 9 bases fitting TRBD2. The germline gives CDR1 MGHRA, CDR2 YSYEKL. The CDR3 runs to 15 residues. V was pared by 1 base and J by 2 bases, with 3 bases of the junction left unmatched. The CDR3 region is CASSQGSSGTYEQYF. The DNA for the CDR3 is TGCGCCAGCAGCCAAGGCTCTAGCGGGACCTACGAGCAGTACTTC.

This sequence joins TRBV4-3 and TRBJ2-4; 10 nucleotides align to TRBD1. CDR1 is LGHNA and CDR2 is YSLEER in the germline V gene. There are 18 residues in the CDR3. The J segment lost 0 bases and the V segment lost 4 bases, leaving 9 bases of the junction unmatched. CDR3 residues: CASSRTTGGPQAKNIQYF. The CDR3 nucleotides read TGCGCCAGCAGCCGGACGACAGGGGGCCCACAAGCCAAAAACATTCAGTACTTC.